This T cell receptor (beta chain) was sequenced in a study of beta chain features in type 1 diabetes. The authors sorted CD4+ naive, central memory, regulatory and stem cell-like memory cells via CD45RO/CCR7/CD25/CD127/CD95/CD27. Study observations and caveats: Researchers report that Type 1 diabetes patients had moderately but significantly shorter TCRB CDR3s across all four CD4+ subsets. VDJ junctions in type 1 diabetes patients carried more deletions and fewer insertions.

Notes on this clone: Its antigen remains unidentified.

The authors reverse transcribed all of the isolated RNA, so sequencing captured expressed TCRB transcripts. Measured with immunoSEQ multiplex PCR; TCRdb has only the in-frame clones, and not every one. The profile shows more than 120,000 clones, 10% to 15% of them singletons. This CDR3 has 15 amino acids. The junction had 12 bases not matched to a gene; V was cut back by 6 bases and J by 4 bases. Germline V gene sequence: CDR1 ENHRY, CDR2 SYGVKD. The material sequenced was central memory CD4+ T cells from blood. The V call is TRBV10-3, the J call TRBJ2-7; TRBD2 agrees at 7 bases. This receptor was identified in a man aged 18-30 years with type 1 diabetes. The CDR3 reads CAIRQEPAGQYEQYF. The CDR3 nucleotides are TGTGCCATCAGGCAGGAACCAGCGGGGCAGTACGAGCAGTACTTC.